A single sample is the source of the 21 T cell receptor beta chains below, sequenced in a study of blood T cell repertoires in COVID-19. TCRdb keeps only in-frame clones here, not all; method: immunoSEQ multiplex PCR. Of tens of thousands of clones in the sample, over 80% are singletons; the top ten hold around 6.7%. Material: peripheral blood. These receptors were taken from a woman aged 45-59 years with acute or convalescent COVID-19.

The chain carries TRBV7-9 and TRBJ1-2, with no clear D. The CDR3 extends over 14 amino acids. The germline V gene encodes CDR1 SEHNR and CDR2 FQNEAQ (reference sequence). V lost 1 base, J lost 3 bases, and 9 bases lay in between. CDR3 residues: CASSLVEIDYGYTF. Here the CDR3 DNA reads TGTGCCAGCAGCTTAGTAGAAATTGACTATGGCTACACCTTC.

This chain uses TRBV7-2 with TRBJ1-5; D unresolved. Germline V gene data show CDR1 as SGHTA and CDR2 as FQGNSA. Trimming shortened V by 5 bases and J by 1 base, and 9 bases separated the two germline ends. This CDR3 comprises 14 residues. Here the CDR3 reads CASSRVWSNQPQHF. The CDR3 DNA reads TGTGCCAGCAGCCGGGTCTGGAGCAATCAGCCCCAGCATTTT.

V is TRBV20-1 and J is TRBJ1-3; D remains ambiguous. V shed 6 bases and J shed 4 bases, with 7 bases lying between them. From germline, CDR1 is DFQATT and CDR2 SNEGSKA (reference sequence). The CDR3 totals 11 residues. CDR3 sequence: CSAGLGNTIYF. Written as DNA, the CDR3 is TGCAGTGCGGGCTTGGGAAACACCATATATTTT.

This clone was counted once. The gene calls are TRBV19 and TRBJ2-5; 7 bases align to TRBD1. V gave up 3 bases and J gave up 9 bases; unmatched junction bases: 1. This CDR3 is built from 11 residues. Germline assignment: CDR1 LNHDA and CDR2 SQIVND (reference sequence). This CDR3 is CASSIRGSQYF. CDR3 bases: TGTGCCAGTAGTATCAGGGGGTCCCAGTACTTC.

The chain recombines TRBV5-4 with TRBJ2-3, with D possibly matching TRBD2 (6 bases). CDR1 and CDR2 (germline): SGHNT, YYREEE (reference sequence). The V gene lost 0 bases and the J gene lost 0 bases, with 8 bases spanning the gap. This CDR3 region has 15 residues. The DNA of the CDR3 is TGTGCCAGCAGCTTGGGGGGGGAGAGCACAGATACGCAGTATTTT. This translates into CASSLGGESTDTQYF.

The chain uses TRBV19 and TRBJ1-5, with 9 bases aligning to TRBD1. The J segment lost 3 bases and the V segment lost 4 bases, leaving 7 bases of the junction unmatched. This CDR3 has 16 amino acids. CDR1 LNHDA and CDR2 SQIVND come from the germline V gene (reference sequence). The CDR3 nucleotides read TGTGCCAGTAGTAGGGGACAGGGACGTAACAATCAGCCCCAGCATTTT. Amino acid sequence: CASSRGQGRNNQPQHF. The full variable domain, its missing parts supplied by reference TRBV19 and TRBJ1-5, is DGGITQSPKYLFRKEGQNVTLSCEQNLNHDAMYWYRQDPGQGLRLIYYSQIVNDFQKGDIAEGYSVSREKKESFPLTVTSAQKNPTAFYLCASSRGQGRNNQPQHFGDGTRLSIL.

The chain couples TRBV30 to TRBJ1-3; D uncertain. CDR1 is GTSNPN and CDR2 is SVGIG in the germline V gene (reference sequence). The CDR3 length is 14 residues. Deletions cut 5 bases from V and 0 bases from J, with 11 bases between. In nucleotides, the CDR3 is TGTGCCTGGGCTGGCCCGGGCTCTGGAAACACCATATATTTT. This sequence encodes CAWAGPGSGNTIYF.

This sequence joins TRBV11-3 and TRBJ2-1; TRBD2 matches 8 bases. J lost 7 bases, V lost 1 base, and 6 bases had no gene match. Germline CDR1 reads SGHNT; CDR2 reads YENEEA. This CDR3 is 15 amino acids long. The CDR3 is CASSLGISGTNEQFF. Written as DNA, the CDR3 is TGTGCCAGCAGCTTAGGCATTAGCGGGACTAATGAGCAGTTCTTC.

The gene calls are TRBV18 and TRBJ1-2, with 12 bases lining up with TRBD1. Germline V gene lookup returns CDR1 KGHSH and CDR2 LQKENI. J lost 6 bases, V lost 3 bases, and 14 bases had no gene match. The CDR3 has 18 amino acids. The CDR3 loop reads CASSPGTGTGGAGHGYTF. In nucleotides, the CDR3 is TGTGCCAGCTCACCTGGGACCGGGACAGGGGGCGCGGGTCATGGCTACACCTTC.

This chain links TRBV6-2 or TRBV6-3 with TRBJ1-3; D is uncertain. Trimming took 5 bases from V and 1 from J, leaving 6 bases between them. The germline V gene encodes CDR1 MNHEY and CDR2 SVGEGT. The CDR3 has 13 residues. The CDR3 coding sequence is TGTGCCAGCAGTGGAGATTCTGGAAACACCATATATTTT. Translating gives CASSGDSGNTIYF.

The V call is TRBV7-9, the J call TRBJ2-3; 12 bases are a match to TRBD1. The trim removed 6 bases at V and 5 bases at J, leaving 3 bases unmatched. The CDR3 consists of 14 residues. Germline V lookup: CDR1 SEHNR, CDR2 FQNEAQ (reference sequence). CDR3 DNA: TGTGCCAGCAGGGGACAGGGGGCTGGAGATACGCAGTATTTT. This encodes CASRGQGAGDTQYF. Variable domain in full (rest from reference TRBV7-9 and TRBJ2-3): DTGVSQNPRHKITKRGQNVTFRCDPISEHNRLYWYRQTLGQGPEFLTYFQNEAQLEKSRLLSDRFSAERPKGSFSTLEIQRTEQGDSAMYLCASRGQGAGDTQYFGPGTRLTVL.

This chain joins TRBV21-1 and TRBJ1-2. TRBV21-1 is annotated as a pseudogene. This CDR3 is 14 amino acids long. CDR3 coding DNA: TGTGCCAGCAGCCGGGGAGTTACTAGCTATGGCTACACCTTC. It encodes CASSRGVTSYGYTF.

The J gene is TRBJ1-2, the V gene TRBV6-5; the D is unclear. There are 15 residues in the CDR3. Trimming pared 5 bases from V and 6 bases from J, leaving 19 bases between. Germline V lookup: CDR1 MNHEY, CDR2 SVGAGI. The CDR3 spells CASSTQTRTLNGYTF. In DNA, the CDR3 is TGTGCCAGCAGTACACAGACGCGAACCCTCAATGGCTACACCTTC.

The V call is TRBV7-6, the J call TRBJ1-2; D not certain. The CDR3 totals 15 residues. CDR1 is SGHVS, CDR2 FNYEAQ, per germline. Trimming took 5 bases from V and 0 from J, leaving 13 bases between them. The chain's CDR3 is CASSGDNPANYGYTF. CDR3 DNA: TGTGCCAGCAGCGGCGACAATCCTGCTAACTATGGCTACACCTTC.

This chain links TRBV11-2 with TRBJ2-7, with D maybe TRBD2 (6 bases). The CDR3 has 13 amino acids. Germline-derived CDR1 and CDR2 are SGHAT and FQNNGV. Trimming took 4 bases from V and 6 from J, leaving 13 bases between them. The CDR3 reads CASSSSLAPEQYF. CDR3 nucleotide sequence: TGTGCCAGCAGCTCCTCGCTAGCGCCCGAGCAGTACTTC.

V is TRBV3-1 (or the pseudogene TRBV3-2) and J is TRBJ1-2; D call uncertain. The CDR3 contains 14 residues. Trimming pared 0 bases from V and 8 bases from J, leaving 13 bases between. From germline, CDR1 is LGHDT and CDR2 YNNKEL (reference sequence). CDR3 residues: CASSQEVPGGGYTF. The CDR3 DNA follows: TGTGCCAGCAGCCAAGAGGTCCCAGGAGGCGGCTACACCTTC.

J is TRBJ1-1 and V is TRBV5-1; 7 nucleotides match TRBD1. The V gene end was trimmed by 4 bases and the J gene end by 4 bases; junction bases not matched to a gene: 7. CDR1 is SGHRS and CDR2 is YFSETQ in the germline V gene. This CDR3 is built from 14 residues. This CDR3 reads CASSIYRGGTEAFF. In nucleotides, the CDR3 is TGCGCCAGCAGCATCTACAGGGGTGGCACTGAAGCTTTCTTT.

J is TRBJ2-7 and V is TRBV6-5; 8 nucleotides match TRBD2. The CDR3 has 16 residues. J lost 1 base, V lost 2 bases, and 7 bases had no gene match. The germline CDR1 and CDR2 sequences are MNHEY and SVGAGI. CDR3 protein: CASSYGRLASSYEQYF. As DNA, the CDR3 is TGTGCCAGCAGTTACGGGCGACTAGCGAGTTCCTACGAGCAGTACTTC.

The chain employs TRBV2 and TRBJ2-7, with D perhaps matching TRBD1 (5 bases). The CDR3 covers 16 residues. Germline lookup yields CDR1 SNHLY and CDR2 FYNNEI. V was cut by 2 bases and J by 3 bases, with 17 bases left in between. The CDR3 DNA reads as TGTGCCAGCAGTGAACCTACCCAGGGTCAGGGCTACGAGCAGTACTTC. Amino acid sequence: CASSEPTQGQGYEQYF.

V and J are TRBV5-8 and TRBJ2-5; 12 bases match TRBD2. V gave up 4 bases and J gave up 3 bases; unmatched junction bases: 7. The CDR3 has 16 residues. The V gene's germline CDR1 is SGHTS and CDR2 YDEGEE. The CDR3 sequence is CASSLLLAGGKETQYF. CDR3 DNA sequence: TGTGCCAGCAGCCTCTTACTAGCGGGGGGCAAAGAGACCCAGTACTTC.

The chain is built from TRBV5-1 and TRBJ1-6, with 8 bases lining up with TRBD1. After removal of 4 bases from V and 9 bases from J, the junction contained 6 bases not matched to a gene. Germline CDR1 and CDR2: SGHRS and YFSETQ. This CDR3 comprises 14 residues. The CDR3 nucleotides read TGCGCCAGCAGCCAAGGACAGGGCGGTTCACCCCTCCACTTT. Translating gives CASSQGQGGSPLHF.